This TCR beta chain originates from a study of CD8+ T cells in alopecia areata. About the research overall: Tofacitinib therapy lasting 6 to 18 months was followed by 6 months off drug.

Germline V CDR1 and CDR2: SQVTM, ANQGSEA. The CDR3 sequence is 13 residues long. The ends were cut back, 6 bases at V and 6 bases at J, with 16 bases in the middle. This clone was counted once. TCR sequencing used cDNA made by reverse transcription of extracted RNA. The table came from immunoSEQ multiplex PCR; TCRdb's copy has only in-frame clones and leaves some out. The sample holds about 76,000 clones, around 65% seen once. Treatment specified: oral pan-JAK inhibitor, 5-10 mg twice daily. The V gene is TRBV29-1, the J gene TRBJ2-3, with D tentatively TRBD1 or TRBD2 (5 bases each). The sample consisted of CD8+ T cells sorted from blood, taken at week 24, from a patient treated with tofacitinib. The receptor's source is a human donor with alopecia areata. In DNA, the CDR3 is TGCAGCGTCGGGGCACCCCACACGGATACGCAGTATTTT. This codes for CSVGAPHTDTQYF.